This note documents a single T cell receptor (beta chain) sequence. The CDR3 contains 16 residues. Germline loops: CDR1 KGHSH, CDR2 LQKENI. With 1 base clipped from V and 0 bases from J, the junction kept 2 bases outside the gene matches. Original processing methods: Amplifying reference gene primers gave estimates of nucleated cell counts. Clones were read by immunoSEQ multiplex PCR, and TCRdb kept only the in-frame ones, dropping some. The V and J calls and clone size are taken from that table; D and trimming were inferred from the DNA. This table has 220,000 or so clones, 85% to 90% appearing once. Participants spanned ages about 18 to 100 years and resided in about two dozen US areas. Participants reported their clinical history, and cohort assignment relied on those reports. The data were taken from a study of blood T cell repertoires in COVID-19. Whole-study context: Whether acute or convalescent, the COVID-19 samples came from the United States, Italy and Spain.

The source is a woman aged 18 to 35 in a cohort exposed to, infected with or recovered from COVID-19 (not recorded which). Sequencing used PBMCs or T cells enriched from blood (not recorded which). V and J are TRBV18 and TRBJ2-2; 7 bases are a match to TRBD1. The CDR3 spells CASSPRQGPNTGELFF. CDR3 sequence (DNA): TGTGCCAGCTCACCACGACAGGGACCGAACACCGGGGAGCTGTTTTTT.